This T cell receptor (beta chain) was profiled in a study of shared clonotypes between healthy human individuals. The protocol was immunoSEQ multiplex PCR, while the TCRdb copy is restricted to in-frame clones and leaves out a portion. The sample consists of millions of clones, about 93% of them appearing once. Germline V lookup: CDR1 SGHVS, CDR2 FNYEAQ. Unmatched junction bases numbered 13, after V lost 5 bases and J lost 10 bases. This CDR3 region has 14 residues. CD45RO-negative cells were positively selected for CCR7, leaving out terminally differentiated effector memory CD45RA+ cells. This chain connects TRBV7-6 to TRBJ1-2; TRBD1 agrees at 7 bases. Material: naive CD8+ T cells from PBMCs. This receptor was obtained from a man younger than 35 in good health. Some clones in this sample may be carry-over from other donors' samples. CDR3 sequence: CASSALGDSRPYTF. In DNA form, the CDR3 reads TGTGCCAGCAGCGCGCTGGGGGACAGTAGACCCTACACCTTC.